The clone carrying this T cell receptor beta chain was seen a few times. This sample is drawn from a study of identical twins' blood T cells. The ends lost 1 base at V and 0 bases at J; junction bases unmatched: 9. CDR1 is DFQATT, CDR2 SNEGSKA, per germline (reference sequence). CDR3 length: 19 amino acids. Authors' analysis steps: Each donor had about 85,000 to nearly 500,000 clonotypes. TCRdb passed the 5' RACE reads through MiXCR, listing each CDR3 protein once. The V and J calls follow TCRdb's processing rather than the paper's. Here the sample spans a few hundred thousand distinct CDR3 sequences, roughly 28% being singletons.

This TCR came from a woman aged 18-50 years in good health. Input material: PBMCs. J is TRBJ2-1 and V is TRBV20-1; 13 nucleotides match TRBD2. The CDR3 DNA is TGCAGTGCTAGAGTTTGGACTAGCGGGAGAGAAGGCTCCTACAATGAGCAGTTCTTC. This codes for CSARVWTSGREGSYNEQFF.